Reported below is one T cell receptor beta chain. These data originate in a study of neurological immune-mediated disorders. TCRdb re-derived calls from the 5' RACE reads in MiXCR, one entry per CDR3 protein. The table records about 77,000 distinct CDR3 sequences, under 10% of them present only once. The sample taken for sequencing was PBMCs. The TCR comes from a man over 45 in good health.

CDR3 sequence: CASSIQSYGETQYF. DNA for the CDR3: TGTGCCAGTAGTATACAGTCCTATGGAGAGACCCAGTACTTC. The chain combines TRBV19 with TRBJ2-5; D unclear. Trimming removed 2 bases from V and 4 bases from J, with 11 bases in between. The CDR3 consists of 14 residues. Looked up from germline, CDR1 is LNHDA and CDR2 is SQIVND (reference sequence).